This T cell receptor beta chain was profiled in a study of chemoradiotherapy in HPV16-positive cancers. Study details: Candidate HPV-specific T-cell clones and common TCR motifs came from functional assays in a couple of HPV16-positive patients. The study, taken as a whole, reports: Candidate HPV-specific clones and E7-related TCR motifs grew in tumor during treatment. Functional assays defining HPV-specific T cells used only two HPV16-positive patients.

Germline values: CDR1 SGHTA, CDR2 FQGNSA. The CDR3 consists of 17 residues. Trimming took 3 bases from V and 1 from J; bases not matched to a gene: 9. Generated by immunoSEQ multiplex PCR, the TCRdb table keeps only in-frame clones and is missing some. The top ten hold roughly 4.5% of the sample, which has about 32,000 clones, around 88% seen once. As concerns this clone: What it recognizes is unknown.

J is TRBJ1-5 and V is TRBV7-2; TRBD1 matches 7 bases. Sample: blood, taken from a patient who underwent chemoradiotherapy. The receptor was derived from a human donor with HPV-associated anogenital cancer. The CDR3 protein is CASSFGTAMGSNQPQHF. The CDR3 DNA reads TGTGCCAGCAGCTTCGGGACAGCGATGGGGAGCAATCAGCCCCAGCATTTT.